This T cell receptor beta chain was found in a study of blood T cell repertoires in COVID-19. Study background: Donors in the United States, Italy and Spain gave samples during acute or convalescent COVID-19.

The method was immunoSEQ multiplex PCR; TCRdb's version includes in-frame clones alone and lacks a portion of them. The sample includes some 300,000 clones, around 90% seen only once; the top ten take over 3.5%. Participants spanned ages roughly 18 to 90 years and resided in over 20 US areas. Cohort placement rested on clinical history that participants reported themselves. This CDR3 comprises 14 residues. Between the trimmed V and J ends, which lost 0 bases and 7 bases, there was a span of 11 bases. Germline values: CDR1 LGHDT, CDR2 YNNKEL (reference sequence). The rearrangement joins TRBV3-1 (or the pseudogene TRBV3-2) to TRBJ2-3; D is ambiguous. Sequenced: PBMCs or T cells enriched from blood (not recorded which). This receptor was taken from a woman aged 18-29 years with acute COVID-19. This CDR3 is CASSQDPVEHTQYF. Here the CDR3 DNA reads TGTGCCAGCAGCCAAGACCCCGTAGAACATACGCAGTATTTT.